Listed below are T cell receptor beta chains from one sample, sequenced in a study of persistence of HIV-infected CD4 T cells. Sequencing used immunoSEQ multiplex PCR; TCRdb keeps in-frame clones, though not all of them. This sample has some 50,000 clones, with about 87% found just once. The antigens for these receptors are not known. The input for sequencing was CD4+ T cells sorted from PBMCs after approximately 20-hour stimulation, taken from a patient who received antiretroviral therapy. The receptors were gathered from an adult woman with HIV who was CMV-seropositive. Each CDR3 is given with its conserved first and last residue. D genes are given only for firm matches. Size values are once, few and many counts, or a class for expanded clones, and some rows have none.

cdr3_length: 11; j_call: TRBJ2-4; d_call: NA; v_call: TRBV19; clone_size: NA; cdr3_nt: TGTGCCAGTAGTATTGGGGACATTCAGTACTTC; cdr3_aa: CASSIGDIQYF
cdr3_length: 15; j_call: TRBJ2-7; d_call: TRBD1; v_call: TRBV28; clone_size: NA; cdr3_nt: TGTGCCAGCAGTCCCGGGACAGGGGGTCCCTACGAGCAGTACTTC; cdr3_aa: CASSPGTGGPYEQYF
cdr3_length: 15; j_call: TRBJ2-3; d_call: TRBD2; v_call: TRBV11-3; clone_size: NA; cdr3_nt: TGTGCCAGCAGCTTAGTAGCGGGGGGCACAGATACGCAGTATTTT; cdr3_aa: CASSLVAGGTDTQYF
cdr3_length: 16; j_call: TRBJ2-6; d_call: NA; v_call: TRBV10-2; clone_size: NA; cdr3_nt: TGCGCCAGCAGTGAGCCGGTCGATTCTGGGGCCAACGTCCTGACTTTC; cdr3_aa: CASSEPVDSGANVLTF
cdr3_length: 13; j_call: TRBJ1-1; d_call: NA; v_call: TRBV28; clone_size: few; cdr3_nt: TGTGCCAGCAGTGTTCCGAAGAACACTGAAGCTTTCTTT; cdr3_aa: CASSVPKNTEAFF
cdr3_length: 15; j_call: TRBJ2-1; d_call: NA; v_call: TRBV10-3; clone_size: NA; cdr3_nt: TGTGCCATCAGTCCTACAGGGAGCTCCTACAATGAGCAGTTCTTC; cdr3_aa: CAISPTGSSYNEQFF
cdr3_length: 14; j_call: TRBJ1-5; d_call: NA; v_call: TRBV15; clone_size: once; cdr3_nt: TGTGCCACCAGCAGAGGGGTGGGGGGACAGCCCCAGCATTTT; cdr3_aa: CATSRGVGGQPQHF
cdr3_length: 15; j_call: TRBJ2-2; d_call: NA; v_call: TRBV4-1; clone_size: few; cdr3_nt: TGCGCCAGCAGCCAAGAAGCGACCAACACCGGGGAGCTGTTTTTT; cdr3_aa: CASSQEATNTGELFF
cdr3_length: 15; j_call: TRBJ1-1; d_call: TRBD1; v_call: TRBV7-2; clone_size: NA; cdr3_nt: TGTGCCAGTATCCAACCAGGGACAGGGCGCACTGAAGCTTTCTTT; cdr3_aa: CASIQPGTGRTEAFF
cdr3_length: 13; j_call: TRBJ1-2; d_call: NA; v_call: TRBV3-1/TRBV3-2; clone_size: NA; cdr3_nt: TGTGCCAGCAGCCAAGATGTGAAGTATGGCTACACCTTC; cdr3_aa: CASSQDVKYGYTF
cdr3_length: 14; j_call: TRBJ1-2; d_call: TRBD1; v_call: TRBV28; clone_size: NA; cdr3_nt: TGTGCCAGCAGTTTGACGACAGGGAATCCCGGCTACACCTTC; cdr3_aa: CASSLTTGNPGYTF
cdr3_length: 15; j_call: TRBJ2-1; d_call: NA; v_call: TRBV7-6; clone_size: NA; cdr3_nt: TGTGCCAGCAGCCCCGGGTGGGAGGCTTTGGGTGAGCAGTTCTTC; cdr3_aa: CASSPGWEALGEQFF
cdr3_length: 12; j_call: TRBJ2-7; d_call: NA; v_call: TRBV30; clone_size: NA; cdr3_nt: TGTGCCTGGAGTGTACTGACAGAAGAGCAGTACTTC; cdr3_aa: CAWSVLTEEQYF
cdr3_length: 14; j_call: TRBJ2-7; d_call: NA; v_call: TRBV7-6; clone_size: few; cdr3_nt: TGTGCCAGCAGCGAACGCGGGGCGACGGGGGAGCAGTACTTC; cdr3_aa: CASSERGATGEQYF
cdr3_length: 15; j_call: TRBJ2-2; d_call: TRBD1; v_call: TRBV3-1/TRBV3-2; clone_size: few; cdr3_nt: TGTGCCAGCAGCCAGCGGACAGGGGGTCCCGGGGAGCTGTTTTTT; cdr3_aa: CASSQRTGGPGELFF
cdr3_length: 15; j_call: TRBJ2-2; d_call: NA; v_call: TRBV7-6; clone_size: NA; cdr3_nt: TGTGCCAGCAGCTTAGCCCGGGCCGGGACCGGGGAGCTGTTTTTT; cdr3_aa: CASSLARAGTGELFF
cdr3_length: 17; j_call: TRBJ2-3; d_call: NA; v_call: TRBV15; clone_size: NA; cdr3_nt: TGTGCCACCAGCAGCAGACTAAGGAGGGAAAGAGCAGATACGCAGTATTTT; cdr3_aa: CATSSRLRRERADTQYF
cdr3_length: 13; j_call: TRBJ2-5; d_call: NA; v_call: TRBV18; clone_size: NA; cdr3_nt: TGTGCCAGCTCAGAGTTTTACCAAGAGACCCAGTACTTC; cdr3_aa: CASSEFYQETQYF
cdr3_length: 15; j_call: TRBJ2-7; d_call: TRBD1; v_call: TRBV28; clone_size: NA; cdr3_nt: TGTGCCAGCAGTGAACCAGGGGGCACGTCCTACGAGCAGTACTTC; cdr3_aa: CASSEPGGTSYEQYF
cdr3_length: 15; j_call: TRBJ1-5; d_call: TRBD1; v_call: TRBV2; clone_size: NA; cdr3_nt: TGTGCCAGCAGTCTTGACAGGGCTAGCAATCAGCCCCAGCATTTT; cdr3_aa: CASSLDRASNQPQHF
cdr3_length: 12; j_call: TRBJ1-1; d_call: NA; v_call: TRBV6-5; clone_size: NA; cdr3_nt: TGTGCCAGCTGTTCTGGGGACACTGAAGCTTTCTTT; cdr3_aa: CASCSGDTEAFF
cdr3_length: 15; j_call: TRBJ2-7; d_call: TRBD1; v_call: TRBV28; clone_size: NA; cdr3_nt: TGTGCCAGCAGTTCCCCCGGACAGGGGGCGGGGGAGCAGTACTTC; cdr3_aa: CASSSPGQGAGEQYF
cdr3_length: 14; j_call: TRBJ1-5; d_call: NA; v_call: TRBV29-1; clone_size: NA; cdr3_nt: TGCAGCGTTCGATTGGGGGGGAGAGATCAGCCCCAGCATTTT; cdr3_aa: CSVRLGGRDQPQHF
cdr3_length: 16; j_call: TRBJ1-3; d_call: NA; v_call: TRBV18; clone_size: NA; cdr3_nt: TGTGCCAGCTCACCACTTCCGGGCCCCTCTGGAAACACCATATATTTT; cdr3_aa: CASSPLPGPSGNTIYF
cdr3_length: 15; j_call: TRBJ1-1; d_call: TRBD1; v_call: TRBV5-1; clone_size: once; cdr3_nt: TGCGCCAGCAGGGGGGGGCAGGGGGCGCCCACTGAAGCTTTCTTT; cdr3_aa: CASRGGQGAPTEAFF
cdr3_length: 15; j_call: TRBJ2-5; d_call: NA; v_call: TRBV5-1; clone_size: once; cdr3_nt: TGCGCCAGCAGCCCTGACAGGAGTCATCAAGAGACCCAGTACTTC; cdr3_aa: CASSPDRSHQETQYF
cdr3_length: 14; j_call: TRBJ2-5; d_call: NA; v_call: TRBV3-1/TRBV3-2; clone_size: NA; cdr3_nt: TGTGCCAGCAGCCACTCGGGACGCCAAGAGACCCAGTACTTC; cdr3_aa: CASSHSGRQETQYF
cdr3_length: 17; j_call: TRBJ2-7; d_call: TRBD2; v_call: TRBV7-3; clone_size: NA; cdr3_nt: TGTGCCAGCAGCTTAAGGCCCCGACTAGCGGGGACCTACGAGCAGTACTTC; cdr3_aa: CASSLRPRLAGTYEQYF
cdr3_length: 15; j_call: TRBJ1-5; d_call: NA; v_call: TRBV5-1; clone_size: NA; cdr3_nt: TGCGCCAGCAGCTTGTGGGGGGCCAGCAATCAGCCCCAGCATTTT; cdr3_aa: CASSLWGASNQPQHF
cdr3_length: 14; j_call: TRBJ2-1; d_call: TRBD1; v_call: TRBV5-1; clone_size: NA; cdr3_nt: TGCGCCAGCAGCCCGTCGGACAGGGGCAATGAGCAGTTCTTC; cdr3_aa: CASSPSDRGNEQFF
cdr3_length: 14; j_call: TRBJ1-1; d_call: NA; v_call: TRBV19; clone_size: once; cdr3_nt: TGTGCCAGTAAGGGGAGCGCGATGAACACTGAAGCTTTCTTT; cdr3_aa: CASKGSAMNTEAFF
cdr3_length: 15; j_call: TRBJ2-7; d_call: NA; v_call: TRBV5-6; clone_size: NA; cdr3_nt: TGTGCCAGCAGCGGGGCACCAGGATACCTAGGTGAGCAGTACTTC; cdr3_aa: CASSGAPGYLGEQYF
cdr3_length: 11; j_call: TRBJ2-2; d_call: NA; v_call: TRBV12-3/TRBV12-4; clone_size: NA; cdr3_nt: TGTGCCAGCAGTCCGGACTATCAGCTGTTTTTT; cdr3_aa: CASSPDYQLFF
cdr3_length: 13; j_call: TRBJ2-4; d_call: NA; v_call: TRBV6-1; clone_size: NA; cdr3_nt: TGTGCCAGCAGTTCCGACAGGACGAACATTCAGTACTTC; cdr3_aa: CASSSDRTNIQYF
cdr3_length: 16; j_call: TRBJ1-1; d_call: NA; v_call: TRBV6-5; clone_size: NA; cdr3_nt: TGTGCCAGCAGTTACGGGGGTCCCTCGGGGAACACTGAAGCTTTCTTT; cdr3_aa: CASSYGGPSGNTEAFF
cdr3_length: 13; j_call: TRBJ2-2; d_call: NA; v_call: TRBV18; clone_size: NA; cdr3_nt: TGTGCCAGCTCACCATCTTACACCGGGGAGCTGTTTTTT; cdr3_aa: CASSPSYTGELFF
cdr3_length: 16; j_call: TRBJ1-2; d_call: NA; v_call: TRBV3-1/TRBV3-2; clone_size: NA; cdr3_nt: TGTGCCAGCAGCCAAGGGCGCGCTCTTCTCAGTCCGAGCTACACCTTC; cdr3_aa: CASSQGRALLSPSYTF